Below are 3 T cell receptor beta chains sequenced from a single sample in a study of blood T cell repertoires in COVID-19. Clones were read by immunoSEQ multiplex PCR, and TCRdb kept only the in-frame ones, dropping some. Of a few hundred thousand clones in the sample, 86% were seen once. The sample comprised peripheral blood. These receptor sequences come from a woman aged 55-70 years with COVID-19, enrolled during active disease.

Written as DNA, the CDR3 is TGTGCCATCAGTGATCTGACAGGGTATTCCTACGAGCAGTACTTC. This codes for CAISDLTGYSYEQYF. This chain connects TRBV10-3 to TRBJ2-7; TRBD1 agrees at 7 bases. The trim removed 3 bases at V and 1 base at J, leaving 6 bases unmatched. CDR3 size: 15 residues. CDR1 ENHRY and CDR2 SYGVKD come from the germline V gene.

This clone was detected only once. This rearrangement joins TRBV20-1 to TRBJ1-2; TRBD1 aligns across 8 bases. The V segment lost 3 bases and the J segment 1 base; nucleotides outside the gene matches: 1. This CDR3 is 13 amino acids long. From germline, CDR1 is DFQATT and CDR2 SNEGSKA (reference sequence). The CDR3 sequence is CSASGQGNYGYTF. CDR3 DNA sequence: TGCAGTGCTAGTGGACAGGGTAACTATGGCTACACCTTC.

This clone showed up just a few times. For the CDR3, the DNA is TGTGCCAGCAGTTACTCCAGGCAGGGTGAAGCTTTCTTT. Translated, it gives CASSYSRQGEAFF. The chain carries TRBV6-5 and TRBJ1-1; D might be TRBD1 (5 bases). V lost 0 bases to trimming and J lost 7 bases, with 9 bases between them. The germline V gene has CDR1 MNHEY and CDR2 SVGAGI. The length of the CDR3 is 13 residues.